What follows describes a single TCR beta chain. Sequencing used immunoSEQ multiplex PCR; TCRdb keeps in-frame clones, though not all of them. The repertoire holds around 210,000 clones, with about 86% as singletons. The record originates from a study of blood T cell repertoires in COVID-19. V lost 2 bases to trimming and J lost 0 bases, with 7 bases between them. Germline loops: CDR1 LNHDA, CDR2 SQIVND (reference sequence). The CDR3 consists of 14 residues. The sequenced sample was peripheral blood. The chain recombines TRBV19 with TRBJ1-1; D not certain. The receptor's source is a young man with active or convalescent COVID-19. The CDR3 region has the DNA TGTGCCAGTAGTATATCGTATCTGAACACTGAAGCTTTCTTT. This translates into CASSISYLNTEAFF.